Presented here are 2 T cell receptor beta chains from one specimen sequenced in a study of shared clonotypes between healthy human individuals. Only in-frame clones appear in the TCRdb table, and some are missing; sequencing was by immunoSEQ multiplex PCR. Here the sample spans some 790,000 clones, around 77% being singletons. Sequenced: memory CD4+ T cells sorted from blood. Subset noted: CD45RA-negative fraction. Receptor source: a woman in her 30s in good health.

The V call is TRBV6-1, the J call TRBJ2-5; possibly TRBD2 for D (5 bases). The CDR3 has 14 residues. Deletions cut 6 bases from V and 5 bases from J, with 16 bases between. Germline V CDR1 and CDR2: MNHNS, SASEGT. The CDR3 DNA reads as TGTGCCAGCAGCCCTGTGAGGGTCAGGGAGACCCAGTACTTC. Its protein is CASSPVRVRETQYF.

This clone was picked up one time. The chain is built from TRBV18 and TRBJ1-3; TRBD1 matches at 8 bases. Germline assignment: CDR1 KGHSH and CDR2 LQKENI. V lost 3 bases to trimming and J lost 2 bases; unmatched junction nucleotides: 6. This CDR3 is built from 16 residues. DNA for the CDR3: TGTGCCAGCTCACCTAGACAGGGGCACACTGGAAACACCATATATTTT. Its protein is CASSPRQGHTGNTIYF.